Listed below are T cell receptor beta chains from one sample, sequenced in a study of post-analysis software for immune sequencing data. TCRdb re-called the PCR reads through MiXCR, storing one row per CDR3 protein. The table has 150,000 to 200,000 distinct CDR3 sequences, around 30% seen once. Input material: blood. The receptors were gathered from a girl between 5 and 17 years old with multiple sclerosis. Each CDR3 is given with its conserved first and last residue. D genes are given only for firm matches. Clone size, where shown, is once, few, many, or a class for clones that have expanded.

-	TRBD1	TRBV2	TRBJ1-1	TGTGCCAGCAGCCAGACAGGGGAGAACACTGAAGCTTTCTTT	CASSQTGENTEAFF
few	-	TRBV19	TRBJ2-3	TGTGCCAGTAGTGGAGCAGATACGCAGTATTTT	CASSGADTQYF
few	-	TRBV28	TRBJ1-2	TGTGCCAGCAAAGATCGAGGCTACACCTTC	CASKDRGYTF
many	-	TRBV5-1	TRBJ1-2	TGCGCCAGCAGCTCACAAGCGGACGGCTACACCTTC	CASSSQADGYTF
many	TRBD1	TRBV5-1	TRBJ2-3	TGCGCCAGCAGCTTACAGGGGACAGATACGCAGTATTTT	CASSLQGTDTQYF
-	-	TRBV28	TRBJ1-1	TGTGCCAGCAGTGGGGCAGGGTCTGAAGCTTTCTTT	CASSGAGSEAFF
once	-	TRBV12-3/TRBV12-4	TRBJ1-3	TGTGCCAGCAGTTGGCCAGGGGCGTTCGGGACTGGAAACACCATATATTTT	CASSWPGAFGTGNTIYF
-	-	TRBV20-1	TRBJ1-5	TGCAGTGGAAGGGTCCCTAATCAGCCCCAGCATTTT	CSGRVPNQPQHF
many	-	TRBV30	TRBJ2-1	TGTGCCTGGAGTAGGTACAATGAGCAGTTCTTC	CAWSRYNEQFF
-	-	TRBV28	TRBJ1-5	TGTGCCAGCAGACCGGACGGCGAAAATCAGCCCCAGCATTTT	CASRPDGENQPQHF
-	TRBD2	TRBV6-2/TRBV6-3	TRBJ2-5	TGTGCCAGCACCCGTGGTGGGACTAGCGGCAATGAGCAGTACTTC	CASTRGGTSGNEQYF
-	TRBD1	TRBV20-1	TRBJ1-5	TGCAGTGCTGGCCTACAGGGGCAGAGTCAGCCCCAGCATTTT	CSAGLQGQSQPQHF
many	TRBD1	TRBV7-8	TRBJ1-1	TGTGCCAGCAGCTTAGTCCGAGACAGGGGTATTGCTTTCTTT	CASSLVRDRGIAFF
-	-	TRBV7-2	TRBJ1-3	TGTGCCAGCAGCTTAGAAAGTCTTCTGTTCTCTGGAAACACCATATATTTT	CASSLESLLFSGNTIYF